The source of this TCR beta chain is a study of T cells in Graves' hyperthyroidism and ophthalmopathy. The CDR3 spans 14 residues. The V gene's germline CDR1 is LGHNA and CDR2 YNFKEQ. The V end was cut by 4 bases, the J end by 8 bases, with 17 bases between. TCR beta CDR3 regions were amplified from RNA. HTBI primers drove first-round RT-PCR of the TCR CDR3. TCRdb reprocessed the multiplex PCR reads via MiXCR and lists one record per CDR3 protein. The table records 160,000 or so distinct CDR3 sequences, over 8% of them present only once. Source material: blood. The clonotype comes from a woman in her late teens or twenties with Graves' hyperthyroidism that later progressed to Graves' ophthalmopathy. The J gene is TRBJ1-2, the V gene TRBV4-2; possibly TRBD1 for D (5 bases). As DNA, the CDR3 is TGTGCCAGCAGCCCGGAAGGGGAGGTAGAAGGCTACACCTTC. Translation: CASSPEGEVEGYTF.